Listed below are T cell receptor beta chains from one sample, sequenced in a study of CD8 T cells in ankylosing spondylitis. From the 5' RACE reads, TCRdb called clonotypes with MiXCR, one entry per CDR3 protein. The sample lists around 150,000 distinct CDR3 sequences, approximately 16% occurring once. Sequencing input: blood, either unsorted or a sorted T cell fraction (not recorded which). Source of these receptors: a male donor with ankylosing spondylitis or in good health (not recorded which). Each CDR3 is given with its conserved first and last residue. A D gene is named only where the DNA matches it firmly. Expanded clones get a size class; other rows say once, few or many, or leave the size out.

clone size: once
V gene: TRBV19
D gene: NA
J gene: TRBJ2-1
CDR3 protein: CASSSDNTNEQFF
CDR3 DNA: TGTGCCAGTAGTTCAGACAACACCAATGAGCAGTTCTTC

clone size: few
V gene: TRBV20-1
D gene: NA
J gene: TRBJ2-2
CDR3 protein: CSASEGNTGELFF
CDR3 DNA: TGCAGTGCTAGCGAGGGGAACACCGGGGAGCTGTTTTTT

clone size: few
V gene: TRBV5-1
D gene: NA
J gene: TRBJ2-7
CDR3 protein: CASSLGQGYYEQYF
CDR3 DNA: TGCGCCAGCAGCTTGGGGCAGGGGTACTACGAGCAGTACTTC

clone size: few
V gene: TRBV11-3
D gene: TRBD2
J gene: TRBJ2-3
CDR3 protein: CASSPDLLGGRYSTSTDTQYF
CDR3 DNA: TGTGCCAGCAGCCCTGATCTTCTGGGCGGGAGGTATTCCACTAGCACAGATACGCAGTATTTT

clone size: NA
V gene: TRBV11-2
D gene: NA
J gene: TRBJ2-1
CDR3 protein: CASSLAGVNGQFF
CDR3 DNA: TGTGCCAGCAGCTTAGCGGGCGTTAATGGGCAGTTCTTC

clone size: once
V gene: TRBV7-9
D gene: TRBD1
J gene: TRBJ1-2
CDR3 protein: CASSRTGGNYGYTF
CDR3 DNA: TGTGCCAGCAGTCGGACAGGGGGCAACTATGGCTACACCTTC

clone size: many
V gene: TRBV9
D gene: NA
J gene: TRBJ2-1
CDR3 protein: CASSVDWYNEQFF
CDR3 DNA: TGTGCCAGCAGCGTAGACTGGTACAATGAGCAGTTCTTC

clone size: NA
V gene: TRBV12-3/TRBV12-4
D gene: TRBD2
J gene: TRBJ2-2
CDR3 protein: CASNRLASNTGELFF
CDR3 DNA: TGTGCCAGCAACCGACTAGCGAGCAACACCGGGGAGCTGTTTTTT

clone size: NA
V gene: TRBV10-3
D gene: TRBD2
J gene: TRBJ2-3
CDR3 protein: CAIRSTSGTDTQYF
CDR3 DNA: TGTGCCATCAGGTCGACTAGCGGGACTGATACGCAGTATTTT

clone size: few
V gene: TRBV3-1
D gene: NA
J gene: TRBJ1-5
CDR3 protein: CASSQGGSQNQPQHF
CDR3 DNA: TGTGCCAGCAGCCAAGGAGGGAGTCAAAATCAGCCCCAGCATTTT

clone size: NA
V gene: TRBV27
D gene: TRBD1
J gene: TRBJ1-2
CDR3 protein: CASTSLLQGGYGYTF
CDR3 DNA: TGTGCCAGCACCTCTCTATTGCAGGGGGGCTATGGCTACACCTTC

clone size: many
V gene: TRBV29-1
D gene: TRBD2
J gene: TRBJ2-2
CDR3 protein: CSVPGLAGGAGELFF
CDR3 DNA: TGCAGCGTCCCGGGACTAGCGGGGGGGGCCGGGGAGCTGTTTTTT

clone size: few
V gene: TRBV7-3
D gene: TRBD1
J gene: TRBJ2-1
CDR3 protein: CASSSQGAYNEQFF
CDR3 DNA: TGTGCCAGCAGCTCACAGGGGGCCTACAATGAGCAGTTCTTC

clone size: few
V gene: TRBV7-2
D gene: NA
J gene: TRBJ2-5
CDR3 protein: CASSLSPIGETQYF
CDR3 DNA: TGTGCCAGCAGCTTATCACCGATCGGGGAGACCCAGTACTTC

clone size: NA
V gene: TRBV7-6
D gene: TRBD2
J gene: TRBJ2-6
CDR3 protein: CASSLGNPPGGPGANVLTF
CDR3 DNA: TGTGCCAGCAGCTTAGGAAACCCTCCGGGAGGGCCTGGGGCCAACGTCCTGACTTTC

clone size: few
V gene: TRBV27
D gene: NA
J gene: TRBJ1-1
CDR3 protein: CASSFRTYTEAFF
CDR3 DNA: TGTGCCAGCAGTTTCAGGACCTACACTGAAGCTTTCTTT

clone size: many
V gene: TRBV27
D gene: TRBD2
J gene: TRBJ2-5
CDR3 protein: CASRLASSQETQYF
CDR3 DNA: TGTGCCAGCCGACTAGCGAGTTCCCAAGAGACCCAGTACTTC

clone size: many
V gene: TRBV5-1
D gene: TRBD1
J gene: TRBJ1-5
CDR3 protein: CASSLTGSGSNQPQHF
CDR3 DNA: TGCGCCAGCAGCCTGACAGGGTCGGGTAGCAATCAGCCCCAGCATTTT

clone size: many
V gene: TRBV5-4
D gene: TRBD2
J gene: TRBJ2-2
CDR3 protein: CASSLDVAAGGRTGELFF
CDR3 DNA: TGTGCCAGCAGCTTGGATGTCGCGGCGGGAGGGCGAACCGGGGAGCTGTTTTTT

clone size: few
V gene: TRBV9
D gene: NA
J gene: TRBJ2-2
CDR3 protein: CASSPWTDVNTGELFF
CDR3 DNA: TGTGCCAGCAGCCCATGGACGGATGTAAACACCGGGGAGCTGTTTTTT

clone size: NA
V gene: TRBV19
D gene: TRBD1
J gene: TRBJ1-5
CDR3 protein: CASSPQGARGQPQHF
CDR3 DNA: TGTGCCAGTAGTCCTCAGGGGGCGCGGGGACAGCCCCAGCATTTT

clone size: many
V gene: TRBV6-5
D gene: NA
J gene: TRBJ2-2
CDR3 protein: CASSYEGLGNTGELFF
CDR3 DNA: TGTGCCAGCAGTTACGAGGGGTTAGGGAACACCGGGGAGCTGTTTTTT

clone size: many
V gene: TRBV20-1
D gene: TRBD1
J gene: TRBJ1-6
CDR3 protein: CSARGYRGNSPLHF
CDR3 DNA: TGCAGTGCTAGAGGTTACAGGGGTAATTCACCCCTCCACTTT

clone size: NA
V gene: TRBV20-1
D gene: NA
J gene: TRBJ1-1
CDR3 protein: CSAGGGVGTEAFF
CDR3 DNA: TGCAGTGCCGGAGGCGGGGTAGGAACTGAAGCTTTCTTT

clone size: NA
V gene: TRBV6-5
D gene: NA
J gene: TRBJ2-2
CDR3 protein: CASRVLALTNTGELFF
CDR3 DNA: TGTGCCAGCAGAGTTCTAGCTCTAACGAACACCGGGGAGCTGTTTTTT

clone size: NA
V gene: TRBV21-1
D gene: NA
J gene: TRBJ2-7
CDR3 protein: CASSSPTGSFDEQYF
CDR3 DNA: TGTGCCAGCAGCTCTCCGACAGGGAGCTTCGACGAGCAGTACTTC

clone size: NA
V gene: TRBV11-2
D gene: NA
J gene: TRBJ1-1
CDR3 protein: CASSSLVVNTEAFF
CDR3 DNA: TGTGCCAGCAGCTCCTTGGTGGTGAACACTGAAGCTTTCTTT

clone size: many
V gene: TRBV12-3/TRBV12-4
D gene: TRBD2
J gene: TRBJ2-7
CDR3 protein: CASSLYGGRGSGQYF
CDR3 DNA: TGTGCCAGCAGTTTATATGGGGGGAGGGGATCGGGGCAGTACTTC

clone size: few
V gene: TRBV10-3
D gene: NA
J gene: TRBJ1-3
CDR3 protein: CAIAGTAGNTIYF
CDR3 DNA: TGTGCCATCGCTGGGACCGCTGGAAACACCATATATTTT

clone size: NA
V gene: TRBV6-1
D gene: NA
J gene: TRBJ2-2
CDR3 protein: CASSPSGTSNTGELFF
CDR3 DNA: TGTGCCAGCAGTCCGTCGGGCACCTCGAACACCGGGGAGCTGTTTTTT

clone size: many
V gene: TRBV12-3/TRBV12-4
D gene: TRBD2
J gene: TRBJ2-1
CDR3 protein: CASSRESGSGRNEQFF
CDR3 DNA: TGTGCCAGCAGCCGGGAGAGCGGGAGTGGTAGAAATGAGCAGTTCTTC

clone size: NA
V gene: TRBV18
D gene: TRBD2
J gene: TRBJ2-5
CDR3 protein: CASSLTSGNQETQYF
CDR3 DNA: TGTGCCAGCTCACTGACTAGCGGTAACCAAGAGACCCAGTACTTC

clone size: many
V gene: TRBV6-1
D gene: NA
J gene: TRBJ1-4
CDR3 protein: CASRPDATNEKLFF
CDR3 DNA: TGTGCCAGCAGGCCAGATGCAACTAATGAAAAACTGTTTTTT

clone size: NA
V gene: TRBV27
D gene: NA
J gene: TRBJ2-7
CDR3 protein: CASSSGSTYEQYF
CDR3 DNA: TGTGCCAGCAGTTCGGGCAGTACCTACGAGCAGTACTTC

clone size: few
V gene: TRBV10-3
D gene: NA
J gene: TRBJ2-6
CDR3 protein: CAISDGGGSGANVLTF
CDR3 DNA: TGTGCCATCAGTGATGGTGGAGGCTCTGGGGCCAACGTCCTGACTTTC

clone size: few
V gene: TRBV4-1
D gene: NA
J gene: TRBJ2-4
CDR3 protein: CASSQVGTGNIQYF
CDR3 DNA: TGCGCCAGCAGCCAAGTTGGGACGGGAAACATTCAGTACTTC

clone size: many
V gene: TRBV12-3/TRBV12-4
D gene: NA
J gene: TRBJ2-7
CDR3 protein: CASSPGLWEQYF
CDR3 DNA: TGTGCCAGCAGCCCGGGACTTTGGGAGCAGTACTTC

clone size: NA
V gene: TRBV11-2
D gene: TRBD2
J gene: TRBJ2-1
CDR3 protein: CASSFSSPGLATTTKQFF
CDR3 DNA: TGTGCCAGCAGCTTCTCCTCCCCGGGACTAGCGACCACAACGAAGCAGTTCTTC

clone size: NA
V gene: TRBV27
D gene: TRBD2
J gene: TRBJ2-2
CDR3 protein: CASRTSSGRAAGELFF
CDR3 DNA: TGTGCCAGCAGGACCTCTAGCGGGAGGGCAGCCGGGGAGCTGTTTTTT

clone size: many
V gene: TRBV20-1
D gene: TRBD2
J gene: TRBJ2-2
CDR3 protein: CSARSGTSITGELFF
CDR3 DNA: TGCAGTGCTCGCTCTGGGACTAGTATCACCGGGGAGCTGTTTTTT